These 22 T cell receptor beta chains were sequenced from one sample in a study of monozygotic twins with inflammatory bowel disease. TCRdb reprocessed the 5' RACE reads and reports one entry per CDR3 protein, with no DNA. Its clone listing holds about 450,000 distinct CDR3 sequences. The material sequenced was blood. Receptors were obtained from a human donor with ulcerative colitis or Crohn's disease, or a healthy co-twin of an affected twin (not recorded which).

The chain links TRBV20-1 to TRBJ2-3; TCRdb's assignment of TRBD2 cannot be checked, as there is no DNA. Germline loops: CDR1 DFQATT, CDR2 SNEGSKA (reference sequence). The CDR3 covers 15 residues. The CDR3 sequence: CSASPSGSGTDTQYF.

The chain couples TRBV11-3 to TRBJ2-1; as DNA is missing, the TRBD1 call by TCRdb cannot be tested. CDR1 SGHNT and CDR2 YENEEA come from the germline V gene. This CDR3 is built from 17 residues. The CDR3: CASSLTNPGVGFNEQFF. The full variable domain, rest sourced from reference TRBV11-3 and TRBJ2-1, is EAGVVQSPRYKIIEKKQPVAFWCNPISGHNTLYWYLQNLGQGPELLIRYENEEAVDDSQLPKDRFSAERLKGVDSTLKIQPAELGDSAVYLCASSLTNPGVGFNEQFFGPGTRLTVL.

The chain joins TRBV29-1 to TRBJ2-1; TCRdb's D call, TRBD1, is unchecked because there is no DNA. The CDR3 extends over 13 amino acids. CDR1 is SQVTM and CDR2 is ANQGSEA in the germline V gene. CDR3 residues: CSVDVSHYNEQFF.

The rearrangement uses TRBV3-1 and TRBJ2-2; TCRdb designates TRBD1, a call that cannot be tested without DNA. Germline lookup yields CDR1 LGHDT and CDR2 YNNKEL (reference sequence). The CDR3 runs to 15 residues. This CDR3 reads CASSQTGTNTGELFF.

The CDR3 here is CASSLVTGIIYEQYF. This sequence joins TRBV5-1 and TRBJ2-7; without DNA, the TCRdb call of TRBD1 cannot be checked. Germline values: CDR1 SGHRS, CDR2 YFSETQ. The length of the CDR3 is 15 residues.

The CDR3 is CASSQQANTGELFF. The chain employs TRBV4-2 and TRBJ2-2. The CDR3 runs to 14 residues. Per germline, CDR1 LGHNA and CDR2 YNFKEQ.

The chain has TRBV20-1 and TRBJ2-1. The CDR3 consists of 15 residues. The germline gives CDR1 DFQATT, CDR2 SNEGSKA (reference sequence). CDR3 loop: CSAIDRGAYYNEQFF.

The gene calls are TRBV6-6 and TRBJ1-6; as DNA is missing, the TRBD1 call by TCRdb cannot be tested. CDR3 length: 14 residues. The V gene's germline CDR1 is MNHNY and CDR2 SVGAGI (reference sequence). CDR3 region: CASSLDRTNSPLHF.

V and J are TRBV29-1 and TRBJ1-5; TCRdb's D call, TRBD1, is unchecked because there is no DNA. The CDR3 spans 13 residues. The germline gives CDR1 SQVTM, CDR2 ANQGSEA. CDR3 amino acids: CSVVPGGDQPQHF.

V gene TRBV4-2 combines with J gene TRBJ1-3; checking the TCRdb D call of TRBD1 is not possible without DNA. Germline V gives CDR1 LGHNA, CDR2 YNFKEQ. This CDR3 is built from 16 residues. The CDR3 here is CASSERQTNSGNTIYF.

The chain recombines TRBV18 with TRBJ2-1; TCRdb calls TRBD2, which cannot be checked without DNA. Germline V CDR1 and CDR2: KGHSH, LQKENI. The CDR3 covers 18 residues. CDR3 loop: CASSHGLAGAGSYNEQFF.

CDR3 in amino acids: CASSQGAAFGQETQYF. This rearrangement joins TRBV4-1 to TRBJ2-5; TCRdb's D call of TRBD1 is untestable without DNA. The CDR3 loop spans 16 amino acids. Germline V gene lookup returns CDR1 MGHRA and CDR2 YSYEKL.

This chain uses TRBV3-1 with TRBJ1-6. The CDR3 spans 13 residues. In germline, CDR1 is LGHDT, CDR2 YNNKEL (reference sequence). The CDR3 spells CASSWEGNSPLHF.

The J gene is TRBJ1-1, the V gene TRBV12-3 or TRBV12-4; without DNA, the TCRdb call of TRBD1 cannot be checked. The CDR3 length is 13 residues. CDR3 sequence reads: CATNRRGETEAFF.

The genes are TRBV15 and TRBJ1-1; TCRdb lists TRBD1, though no DNA is available to test this call. Looked up from germline, CDR1 is LNHNV and CDR2 is YYDKDF (reference sequence). This CDR3 is built from 14 residues. The CDR3 sequence is CATSRDRLNTEAFF.

V usage is TRBV19 and J usage is TRBJ2-7. Germline V gives CDR1 LNHDA, CDR2 SQIVND (reference sequence). The CDR3 consists of 14 residues. This chain's CDR3 is CASSSKSSGYEQYF.

V usage is TRBV5-5 and J usage is TRBJ2-1; TCRdb returns TRBD2, unconfirmable since there is no DNA. This CDR3 has 17 residues. Per germline, CDR1 SGHKS and CDR2 YYEKEE (reference sequence). The CDR3 is CASSPFRTSGNYNEQFF. Full variable domain (missing parts from reference TRBV5-5 and TRBJ2-1): DAGVTQSPTHLIKTRGQQVTLRCSPISGHKSVSWYQQVLGQGPQFIFQYYEKEERGRGNFPDRFSARQFPNYSSELNVNALLLGDSALYLCASSPFRTSGNYNEQFFGPGTRLTVL.

The chain recombines TRBV5-5 with TRBJ1-4; as DNA is missing, the TRBD1 call by TCRdb cannot be tested. The CDR3 is made up of 16 amino acids. Looked up from germline, CDR1 is SGHKS and CDR2 is YYEKEE (reference sequence). The chain's CDR3 is CASSSRTGPNGEKLFF.

This sequence joins TRBV29-1 and TRBJ1-5; the TCRdb D gene call, TRBD1, has no DNA to confirm it. There are 14 residues in the CDR3. The germline CDR1 and CDR2 sequences are SQVTM and ANQGSEA. This chain's CDR3 is CSAGGGGGNQPQHF. Using reference TRBV29-1 and TRBJ1-5 for the parts outside the CDR3, the full variable domain is SAVISQKPSRDICQRGTSLTIQCQVDSQVTMMFWYRQQPGQSLTLIATANQGSEATYESGFVIDKFPISRPNLTFSTLTVSNMSPEDSSIYLCSAGGGGGNQPQHFGDGTRLSIL.

This rearrangement joins TRBV6-5 to TRBJ2-7; TCRdb picks TRBD2, but there is no DNA to check that call. Germline CDR1 reads MNHEY; CDR2 reads SVGAGI. The CDR3 totals 13 residues. CDR3 protein: CASIGLTTYEQYF.

The chain combines TRBV18 with TRBJ1-1. From germline, CDR1 is KGHSH and CDR2 LQKENI. This CDR3 region has 17 residues. This CDR3 is CASSPSINRNGGTEAFF.

This chain connects TRBV20-1 to TRBJ1-1. The CDR3 extends over 14 amino acids. The germline V gene has CDR1 DFQATT and CDR2 SNEGSKA (reference sequence). The CDR3 protein is CSARVAAMNTEAFF.